Below, 24 T cell receptor beta chains from the same sample are listed, as sequenced in a study of blood T cell repertoires in COVID-19. Assay: immunoSEQ multiplex PCR; the TCRdb copy retains only in-frame clones and omits some. The sample includes under 250,000 clones, around 82% of them seen just once. Material: peripheral blood. The receptors shown here come from a woman aged 45-65 years with acute or convalescent COVID-19.

The CDR3: CASSQGQGANGNTIYF. The CDR3 coding sequence is TGTGCCAGCAGCCAGGGACAGGGAGCCAATGGAAACACCATATATTTT. V gene TRBV14 combines with J gene TRBJ1-3; TRBD1 matches 9 bases. The CDR3 covers 16 residues. Per germline, CDR1 SGHDN and CDR2 FVKESK. V was pared by 3 bases and J by 3 bases, with 6 bases of the junction left unmatched. The full variable domain, completed using reference TRBV14 and TRBJ1-3, is EAGVTQFPSHSVIEKGQTVTLRCDPISGHDNLYWYRRVMGKEIKFLLHFVKESKQDESGMPNNRFLAERTGGTYSTLKVQPAELEDSGVYFCASSQGQGANGNTIYFGEGSWLTVV.

The genes are TRBV10-3 and TRBJ2-7; 7 positions match TRBD2. After removal of 4 bases from V and 9 bases from J, the junction contained 6 bases not matched to a gene. Germline CDR1 reads ENHRY; CDR2 reads SYGVKD. CDR3 length: 12 amino acids. The CDR3 sequence: CAISVDQRGQYF. As DNA, the CDR3 is TGTGCCATCAGTGTAGACCAGCGGGGGCAGTACTTC.

The chain uses TRBV12-1 and TRBJ1-1; the listed D gene, TRBD1, was not tested against the DNA. TRBV12-1 is an annotated pseudogene. The CDR3 length is 14 residues. This CDR3 is CASGGGQRNTEAFF. In nucleotides, the CDR3 is TGTGCCAGCGGTGGGGGACAACGGAACACTGAAGCTTTCTTT.

This clone has just a few counts. DNA of the CDR3: TGTGCCAGCAGCTCAACAGTAGGTGAAAAACTGTTTTTT. Translated: CASSSTVGEKLFF. The chain couples TRBV7-2 to TRBJ1-4, with D uncertain. The V and J ends lost 4 bases and 7 bases respectively, with 10 bases between them. Germline CDR1 is SGHTA and CDR2 is FQGNSA. This CDR3 spans 13 amino acids.

By its share, this clone is medium-sized. V is TRBV6-5 and J is TRBJ2-6; tentatively, D is TRBD2 (5 bases). The CDR3 runs to 14 residues. Germline assignment: CDR1 MNHEY and CDR2 SVGAGI. V was shortened by 5 bases and J by 2 bases, with 7 bases between the two germline ends. CDR3 protein: CASSRGTGANVLTF. CDR3 sequence (DNA): TGTGCCAGCAGTAGAGGGACTGGGGCCAACGTCCTGACTTTC.

The chain employs TRBV9 and TRBJ1-2; 8 bases agree with TRBD1. Per germline, CDR1 SGDLS and CDR2 YYNGEE. The ends lost 0 bases at V and 5 bases at J; junction bases unmatched: 9. CDR3 length: 16 residues. The CDR3 DNA reads as TGTGCCAGCAGCGTAGCTGTAGACAGGGGTTTTTATGGCTACACCTTC. It codes for CASSVAVDRGFYGYTF.

The chain recombines TRBV28 with TRBJ1-2, with a possible D match to TRBD1 (5 bases). The CDR3 contains 15 residues. CDR1 and CDR2 from the germline V gene are MDHEN and SYDVKM. The V gene lost 3 bases and the J gene lost 0 bases, with 11 bases spanning the gap. CDR3 sequence: CASSLGLLANYGYTF. In DNA form, the CDR3 reads TGTGCCAGCAGTTTGGGGCTTTTGGCTAACTATGGCTACACCTTC.

This rearrangement joins TRBV12-3 or TRBV12-4 to TRBJ2-1; TRBD2 aligns across 11 bases. With 10 bases clipped from V and 4 bases from J, the junction kept 3 bases outside the gene matches. The length of the CDR3 is 13 residues. In nucleotides, the CDR3 is TGTGCCACCGGACTAGCGGGTTACAATGAGCAGTTCTTC. Translated, it gives CATGLAGYNEQFF.

The chain is built from TRBV24-1 and TRBJ2-1, with 8 bases that match TRBD1. CDR3 length: 18 amino acids. V lost 0 bases to trimming and J lost 7 bases; unmatched junction nucleotides: 13. The germline V gene encodes CDR1 KGHDR and CDR2 SFDVKD. The CDR3 sequence: CATSDLGTGTGSQNEQFF. CDR3 nucleotide sequence: TGTGCCACCAGTGATTTGGGGACCGGGACAGGCTCCCAGAATGAGCAGTTCTTC.

The count of this clone is one. The chain combines TRBV28 with TRBJ1-5, with 9 bases identical to TRBD1. With V trimmed by 5 bases and J by 16 bases, 12 bases remained unmatched. The CDR3 has 13 amino acids. The germline CDR1 and CDR2 sequences are MDHEN and SYDVKM. The CDR3 here is CASSTLPGQGDHF. The CDR3 DNA reads as TGTGCCAGCAGTACCCTACCGGGACAGGGAGACCATTTT.

V is TRBV29-1 and J is TRBJ2-7; D is perhaps TRBD1 (5 bases). Between the trimmed V and J ends, which lost 4 bases and 0 bases, there was a span of 10 bases. The CDR3 sequence is 13 residues long. Per germline, CDR1 SQVTM and CDR2 ANQGSEA. DNA of the CDR3: TGCAGCGTTGTGGCGACAGCCTCCTACGAGCAGTACTTC. It encodes CSVVATASYEQYF.

The rearrangement joins TRBV12-5 to TRBJ2-3; D might be TRBD2 (7 bases). The CDR3 sequence is 14 residues long. Germline values: CDR1 LGHNT, CDR2 FRNRAP. The V end lost 7 bases, the J end lost 4 bases, and 15 bases lay between the germline ends. Here the CDR3 DNA reads TGTGCTAGTGACGGGGGAGGGGGTGCAGATACGCAGTATTTT. This codes for CASDGGGGADTQYF.

This rearrangement joins TRBV4-1 to TRBJ1-1, with D uncertain. This CDR3 has 15 amino acids. The germline gives CDR1 MGHRA, CDR2 YSYEKL. The V end lost 3 bases, the J end lost 1 base, and 12 bases lay between the germline ends. The CDR3 DNA reads as TGCGCCAGCAGCCACACCCTAGAAAGGAACACTGAAGCTTTCTTT. This encodes CASSHTLERNTEAFF.

This clone was seen a handful of times. The chain carries TRBV14 and TRBJ1-1, with a weak D call TRBD1 (5 bases). Deletions cut 4 bases from V and 4 bases from J, with 16 bases between. Germline V lookup: CDR1 SGHDN, CDR2 FVKESK. This CDR3 has 15 amino acids. The CDR3 DNA sequence: TGTGCCAGCAGCCGAGAGGGGCAGGGCGGCACTGAAGCTTTCTTT. This translates into CASSREGQGGTEAFF.

CDR3 in amino acids: CASNRQGFRVDTQYF. In DNA, the CDR3 is TGTGCCAGCAACCGACAGGGATTCAGGGTAGACACGCAGTATTTT. The genes are TRBV2 and TRBJ2-3; 7 bases line up with TRBD1. This CDR3 contains 15 residues. CDR1 and CDR2 from the germline V gene are SNHLY and FYNNEI. Losses at the gene ends were 7 bases for V and 9 bases for J; bases not matched to a gene: 16.

The gene calls are TRBV24-1 and TRBJ2-3, with D tentatively TRBD1 (6 bases). CDR1 and CDR2 from the germline V gene are KGHDR and SFDVKD. Trimming cost V 3 bases and J 2 bases, with 14 bases left between them. CDR3 length: 16 amino acids. The CDR3: CATSDPTGTDTDTQYF. The CDR3 bases are TGTGCCACCAGTGATCCGACAGGCACCGACACAGATACGCAGTATTTT.

This rearrangement joins TRBV18 to TRBJ2-7; possibly TRBD1 for D (5 bases). The CDR3 is made up of 13 amino acids. Trimming cost V 6 bases and J 2 bases, with 11 bases left between them. The germline V gene encodes CDR1 KGHSH and CDR2 LQKENI. CDR3 DNA sequence: TGTGCCAGCTCTAGGGGTACTGCCTACGAGCAGTACTTC. Protein sequence: CASSRGTAYEQYF.

This chain links TRBV6-5 with TRBJ1-2, with D maybe TRBD1 (5 bases). The CDR3 is 13 amino acids. Germline assignment: CDR1 MNHEY and CDR2 SVGAGI. V shed 2 bases and J shed 6 bases, with 10 bases lying between them. This chain's CDR3 is CASSYRGRNGYTF. DNA of the CDR3: TGTGCCAGCAGTTACCGGGGGAGGAATGGCTACACCTTC.

The chain carries TRBV19 and TRBJ2-1; D is perhaps TRBD2 (5 bases). Germline-derived CDR1 and CDR2 are LNHDA and SQIVND (reference sequence). V was shortened by 1 base and J by 6 bases, with 19 bases between the two germline ends. The CDR3 extends over 17 amino acids. The CDR3 nucleotides are TGTGCCAGTAGTATAGCGTTTGACTACATAGGAATCAATGAGCAGTTCTTC. Amino acids: CASSIAFDYIGINEQFF.

The genes are TRBV3-1 (or the pseudogene TRBV3-2) and TRBJ2-7, with 9 nucleotides matching TRBD1. J was trimmed by 6 bases and V by 5 bases; bases with no gene match: 8. The CDR3 spans 14 residues. CDR1 and CDR2 from the germline V gene are LGHDT and YNNKEL (reference sequence). The CDR3 region has the DNA TGTGCCAGCAGCTCTTGGACAGGGGAGGTCGAGCAGTACTTC. Translating gives CASSSWTGEVEQYF.

The chain recombines TRBV18 with TRBJ2-7; 7 bases are shared with TRBD1. J lost 3 bases, V lost 0 bases, and 5 bases had no gene match. CDR1 and CDR2 from the germline V gene are KGHSH and LQKENI. The CDR3 spans 15 residues. CDR3 sequence: CASSPPRRDSYEQYF. Written as DNA, the CDR3 is TGTGCCAGCTCACCACCGAGAAGGGACAGCTACGAGCAGTACTTC. Supplemented by reference TRBV18 and TRBJ2-7, the full variable domain reads NAGVMQNPRHLVRRRGQEARLRCSPMKGHSHVYWYRQLPEEGLKFMVYLQKENIIDESGMPKERFSAEFPKEGPSILRIQQVVRGDSAAYFCASSPPRRDSYEQYFGPGTRLTVT.

V and J are TRBV4-1 and TRBJ2-2, with TRBD2 matching 7 bases. This CDR3 is built from 15 residues. Trimming took 1 base from V and 5 from J; bases not matched to a gene: 4. Germline V gives CDR1 MGHRA, CDR2 YSYEKL. The CDR3 bases are TGCGCCAGCAGCCAAGGGGCGGGAGTGACCGGGGAGCTGTTTTTT. This encodes CASSQGAGVTGELFF.

V and J are TRBV24-1 and TRBJ2-2; 10 positions match TRBD2. Germline CDR1 and CDR2: KGHDR and SFDVKD. The CDR3 has 15 amino acids. The V and J ends lost 6 bases and 4 bases, in that order; junction bases with no gene match: 4. CDR3 coding DNA: TGTGCCACCAGTTTAGCGGGAGGAGGCACCGGGGAGCTGTTTTTT. Its protein is CATSLAGGGTGELFF.

The chain combines TRBV6-5 with TRBJ2-7; 9 nucleotides align to TRBD2. CDR3 size: 15 residues. Germline V gene lookup returns CDR1 MNHEY and CDR2 SVGAGI. Trimming at V came to 5 bases and at J to 2 bases, leaving 7 bases not matched to a gene. The CDR3 protein is CASSPLAGSTYEQYF. The DNA for the CDR3 is TGTGCCAGCAGTCCTCTAGCGGGATCCACCTACGAGCAGTACTTC.